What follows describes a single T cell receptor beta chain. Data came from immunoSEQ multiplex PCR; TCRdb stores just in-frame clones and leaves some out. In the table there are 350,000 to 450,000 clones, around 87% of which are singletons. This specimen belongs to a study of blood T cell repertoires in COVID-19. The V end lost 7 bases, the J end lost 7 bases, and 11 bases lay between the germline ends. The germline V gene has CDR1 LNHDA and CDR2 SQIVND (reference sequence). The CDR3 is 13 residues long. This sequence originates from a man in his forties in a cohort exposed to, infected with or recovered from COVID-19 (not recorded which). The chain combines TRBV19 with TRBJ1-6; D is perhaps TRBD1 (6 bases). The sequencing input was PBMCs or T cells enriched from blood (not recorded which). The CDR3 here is CASNGQLNSPLHF. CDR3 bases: TGTGCCAGTAACGGACAGCTAAATTCACCCCTCCACTTT.